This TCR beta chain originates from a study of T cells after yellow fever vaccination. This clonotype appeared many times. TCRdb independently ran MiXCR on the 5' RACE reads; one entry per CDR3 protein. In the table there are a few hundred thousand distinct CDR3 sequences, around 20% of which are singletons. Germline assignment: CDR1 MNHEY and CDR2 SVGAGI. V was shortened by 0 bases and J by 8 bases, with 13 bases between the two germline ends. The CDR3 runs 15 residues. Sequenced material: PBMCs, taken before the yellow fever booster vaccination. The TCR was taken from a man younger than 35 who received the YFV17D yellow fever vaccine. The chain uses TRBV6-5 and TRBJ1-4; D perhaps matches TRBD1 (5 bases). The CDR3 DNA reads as TGTGCCAGCAGTTACTCGAGAGGGGTGAGGGAAAAACTGTTTTTT. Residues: CASSYSRGVREKLFF.